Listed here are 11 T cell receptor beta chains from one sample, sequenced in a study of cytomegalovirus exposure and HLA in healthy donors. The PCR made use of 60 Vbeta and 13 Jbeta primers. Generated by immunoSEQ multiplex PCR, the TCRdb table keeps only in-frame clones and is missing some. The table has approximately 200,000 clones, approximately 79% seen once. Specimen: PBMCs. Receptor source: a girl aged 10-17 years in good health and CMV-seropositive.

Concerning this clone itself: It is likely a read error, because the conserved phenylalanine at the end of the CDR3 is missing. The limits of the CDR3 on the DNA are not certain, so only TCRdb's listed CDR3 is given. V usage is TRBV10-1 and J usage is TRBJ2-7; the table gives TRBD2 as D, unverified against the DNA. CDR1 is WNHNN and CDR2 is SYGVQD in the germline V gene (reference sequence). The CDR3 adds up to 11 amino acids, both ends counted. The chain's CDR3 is CASSEIRPPGI.

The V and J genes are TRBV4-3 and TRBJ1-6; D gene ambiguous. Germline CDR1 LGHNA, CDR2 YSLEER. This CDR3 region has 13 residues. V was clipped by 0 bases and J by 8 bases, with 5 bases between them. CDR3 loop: CASSQDSDSPLHF. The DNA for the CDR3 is TGCGCCAGCAGCCAAGATTCGGATTCACCCCTCCACTTT.

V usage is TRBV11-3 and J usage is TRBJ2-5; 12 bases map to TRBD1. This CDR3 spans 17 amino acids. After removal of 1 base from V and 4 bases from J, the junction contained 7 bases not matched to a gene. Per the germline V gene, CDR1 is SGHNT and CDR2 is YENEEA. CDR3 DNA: TGTGCCAGCAGCTTAGGGGTAGGGACAGGGGGCGGAGAGACCCAGTACTTC. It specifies CASSLGVGTGGGETQYF.

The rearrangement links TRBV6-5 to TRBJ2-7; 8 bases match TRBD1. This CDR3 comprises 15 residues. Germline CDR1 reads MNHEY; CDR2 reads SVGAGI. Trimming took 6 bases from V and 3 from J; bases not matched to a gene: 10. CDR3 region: CASSRGQGLLYEQYF. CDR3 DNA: TGTGCCAGCAGCCGCGGACAGGGACTCCTCTACGAGCAGTACTTC.

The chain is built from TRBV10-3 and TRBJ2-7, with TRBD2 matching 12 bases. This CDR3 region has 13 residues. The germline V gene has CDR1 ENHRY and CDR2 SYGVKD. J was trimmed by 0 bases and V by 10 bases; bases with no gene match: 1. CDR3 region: CATTSGSSYEQYF. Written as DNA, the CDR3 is TGTGCCACGACTAGCGGGAGCTCCTACGAGCAGTACTTC.

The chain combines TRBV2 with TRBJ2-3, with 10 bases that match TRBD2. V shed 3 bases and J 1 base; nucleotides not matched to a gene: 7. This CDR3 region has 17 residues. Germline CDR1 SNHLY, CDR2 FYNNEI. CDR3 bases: TGTGCCAGCAGTGAGGTGCTAGCGGGGGCTGGCACAGATACGCAGTATTTT. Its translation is CASSEVLAGAGTDTQYF.

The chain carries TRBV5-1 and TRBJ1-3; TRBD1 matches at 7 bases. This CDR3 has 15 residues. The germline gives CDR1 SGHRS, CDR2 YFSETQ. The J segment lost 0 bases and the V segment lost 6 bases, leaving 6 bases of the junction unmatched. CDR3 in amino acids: CASTDRAASGNTIYF. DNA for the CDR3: TGCGCCAGCACCGACAGGGCTGCCTCTGGAAACACCATATATTTT. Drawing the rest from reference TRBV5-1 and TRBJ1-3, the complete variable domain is KAGVTQTPRYLIKTRGQQVTLSCSPISGHRSVSWYQQTPGQGLQFLFEYFSETQRNKGNFPGRFSGRQFSNSRSEMNVSTLELGDSALYLCASTDRAASGNTIYFGEGSWLTVV.

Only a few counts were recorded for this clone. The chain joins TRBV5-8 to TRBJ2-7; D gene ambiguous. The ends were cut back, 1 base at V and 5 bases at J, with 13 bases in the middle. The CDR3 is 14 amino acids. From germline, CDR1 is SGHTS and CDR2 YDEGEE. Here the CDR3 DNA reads TGTGCCAGCAGCTTGATCGCAGGAACCCACGAGCAGTACTTC. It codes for CASSLIAGTHEQYF.

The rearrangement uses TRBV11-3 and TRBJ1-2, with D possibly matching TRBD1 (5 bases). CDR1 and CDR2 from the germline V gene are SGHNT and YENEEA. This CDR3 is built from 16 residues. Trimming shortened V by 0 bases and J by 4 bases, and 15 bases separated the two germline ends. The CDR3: CASSLEGRGGSYGYTF. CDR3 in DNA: TGTGCCAGCAGCTTAGAGGGGAGGGGCGGATCCTATGGCTACACCTTC.

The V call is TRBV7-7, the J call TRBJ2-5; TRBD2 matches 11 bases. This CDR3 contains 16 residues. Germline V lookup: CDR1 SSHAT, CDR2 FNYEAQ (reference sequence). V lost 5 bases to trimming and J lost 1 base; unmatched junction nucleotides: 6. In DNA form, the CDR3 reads TGTGCCAGCAGCCGATCTAGCGGGGGGACCCAAGAGACCCAGTACTTC. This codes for CASSRSSGGTQETQYF.

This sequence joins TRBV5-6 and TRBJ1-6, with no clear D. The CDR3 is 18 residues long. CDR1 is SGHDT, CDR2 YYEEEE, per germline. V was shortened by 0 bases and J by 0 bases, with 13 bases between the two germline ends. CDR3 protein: CASSLGGLGISYNSPLHF. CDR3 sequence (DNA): TGTGCCAGCAGCTTGGGAGGGTTGGGAATCTCCTATAATTCACCCCTCCACTTT.